This entry lists 23 T cell receptor beta chains sequenced from one sample in a study of blood T cell repertoires in COVID-19. Sequenced by immunoSEQ multiplex PCR; TCRdb stores in-frame clones only, minus some. The profile covers around 250,000 clones, with more than 70% appearing a single time and roughly 8.7% taken by the ten largest. Sample: peripheral blood. These receptors came from a man aged 35 to 55 with active or convalescent COVID-19.

The chain links TRBV6-5 to TRBJ1-1; D not resolved. CDR1 MNHEY and CDR2 SVGAGI come from the germline V gene. With 4 bases removed from V and 1 base from J, the gap between germline ends came to 10 bases. This CDR3 is built from 14 residues. The CDR3 region is CASSWGGWNTEAFF. In nucleotides, the CDR3 is TGTGCCAGCAGTTGGGGAGGGTGGAACACTGAAGCTTTCTTT.

This chain connects TRBV10-3 to TRBJ1-1; 11 positions match TRBD1. The CDR3 has 16 residues. Germline V lookup: CDR1 ENHRY, CDR2 SYGVKD. J lost 1 base, V lost 5 bases, and 6 bases had no gene match. The CDR3 DNA reads as TGTGCCATCAGTCTCGGACAGGGGGCGGGGAACACTGAAGCTTTCTTT. Translating it yields CAISLGQGAGNTEAFF.

The chain combines TRBV9 with TRBJ2-2; TRBD2 agrees at 8 bases. V lost 2 bases and J lost 3; bases outside the gene matches: 6. CDR1 and CDR2 (germline): SGDLS, YYNGEE. CDR3 size: 16 residues. CDR3 protein: CASSVNSGADTGELFF. Written as DNA, the CDR3 is TGTGCCAGCAGCGTCAATAGCGGGGCAGACACCGGGGAGCTGTTTTTT.

The chain has TRBV10-3 and TRBJ1-4; 9 bases are a match to TRBD1. The CDR3 runs to 14 residues. CDR1 is ENHRY and CDR2 is SYGVKD in the germline V gene. The V segment lost 6 bases and the J segment 5 bases; nucleotides outside the gene matches: 4. CDR3 sequence reads: CAISPGTGNEKLFF. DNA of the CDR3: TGTGCCATCAGCCCCGGGACAGGGAATGAAAAACTGTTTTTT.

Only a few counts were recorded for this clone. CDR3 coding DNA: TGTGCCAGCAGCTTGGTCGGACAGGCCTATGGCTACACCTTC. This sequence encodes CASSLVGQAYGYTF. This chain connects TRBV5-4 to TRBJ1-2, with 7 bases lining up with TRBD1. The germline V gene has CDR1 SGHNT and CDR2 YYREEE (reference sequence). This CDR3 comprises 14 residues. J lost 4 bases, V lost 0 bases, and 3 bases had no gene match.

This chain connects TRBV10-3 to TRBJ1-2, with TRBD1 as a possible D gene (5 bases). CDR3 length: 13 residues. CDR1 and CDR2 (germline): ENHRY, SYGVKD. Trimming took off 11 bases at V and 3 bases at J, with 16 bases between the two ends. The CDR3 reads CAAVTDEDYGYTF. CDR3 nucleotide sequence: TGTGCCGCGGTGACAGACGAGGACTATGGCTACACCTTC.

This clone was counted a single time. The chain is built from TRBV9 and TRBJ2-2; D is uncertain. CDR1 and CDR2 (germline): SGDLS, YYNGEE. The V end was cut by 1 base, the J end by 4 bases, with 5 bases between. The CDR3 has 13 amino acids. The DNA of the CDR3 is TGTGCCAGCAGCGTAAGCTCCACCGGGGAGCTGTTTTTT. It translates to CASSVSSTGELFF.

J is TRBJ2-5 and V is TRBV9, with TRBD1 matching 7 bases. There are 12 residues in the CDR3. Losses at the gene ends were 8 bases for V and 2 bases for J; bases not matched to a gene: 3. Looked up from germline, CDR1 is SGDLS and CDR2 is YYNGEE. CDR3 sequence: CARGQLQETQYF. The CDR3 DNA reads TGTGCCAGGGGACAGTTACAAGAGACCCAGTACTTC.

This chain uses TRBV9 with TRBJ2-5; TRBD2 is a possible D gene (5 bases). CDR3 length: 14 residues. The V and J ends lost 8 bases and 4 bases respectively, with 18 bases between them. Germline V gene sequence: CDR1 SGDLS, CDR2 YYNGEE. CDR3 nucleotide sequence: TGTGCCAGGGCCGCCGAGGGTCCATTAGAGACCCAGTACTTC. Protein sequence: CARAAEGPLETQYF.

J is TRBJ1-2 and V is TRBV4-1, with 8 bases matching TRBD1. CDR3 length: 15 amino acids. V lost 4 bases and J lost 8; bases outside the gene matches: 12. Germline V gives CDR1 MGHRA, CDR2 YSYEKL. CDR3 sequence (DNA): TGCGCCAGCAGCCGCCTGGACAGGGAGGTAGAAGGCTACACCTTC. This encodes CASSRLDREVEGYTF.

This chain links TRBV5-1 with TRBJ2-4; D is undetermined. Trimming cost V 5 bases and J 3 bases, with 12 bases left between them. Germline V gives CDR1 SGHRS, CDR2 YFSETQ. The CDR3 runs to 14 residues. CDR3 in amino acids: CASSSEFGKNIQYF. For the CDR3, the DNA is TGCGCCAGCAGTTCCGAGTTCGGCAAAAACATTCAGTACTTC.

V gene TRBV23-1 combines with J gene TRBJ1-4; TRBD1 aligns across 7 bases. TRBV23-1 is recorded as an ORF, its role being uncertain. The length of the CDR3 is 15 residues. The ends lost 3 bases at V and 7 bases at J; junction bases unmatched: 8. This chain's CDR3 is CASSQEQGTREKLFF. The CDR3 DNA is TGCGCCAGCAGTCAGGAACAGGGGACACGTGAAAAACTGTTTTTT.

V and J are TRBV28 and TRBJ1-1, with D possibly being TRBD1 (6 bases). CDR1 is MDHEN and CDR2 is SYDVKM in the germline V gene. This CDR3 region has 15 residues. The V and J ends lost 6 bases and 3 bases respectively, with 17 bases between them. CDR3 region: CASSLRGAGYTEAFF. In DNA, the CDR3 is TGTGCCAGCAGCCTTCGGGGGGCGGGCTACACTGAAGCTTTCTTT.

This clone was picked up a small number of times. The J gene is TRBJ1-2, the V gene TRBV6-5, with 7 bases matching TRBD1. This CDR3 has 13 residues. V was clipped by 6 bases and J by 2 bases; unmatched bases: 3. Germline CDR1 MNHEY, CDR2 SVGAGI. The CDR3 nucleotides are TGTGCCAGCAGCATACAGGGGAACTATGGCTACACCTTC. This encodes CASSIQGNYGYTF.

CDR3 in amino acids: CAISETSGTYEQYF. Written as DNA, the CDR3 is TGTGCCATCAGTGAGACTAGCGGGACCTACGAGCAGTACTTC. The chain recombines TRBV10-3 with TRBJ2-7, with TRBD2 matching 10 bases. The CDR3 is 14 residues long. The germline CDR1 and CDR2 sequences are ENHRY and SYGVKD. With V trimmed by 2 bases and J by 2 bases, 0 bases remained unmatched.

This clone showed up just once. The V gene is TRBV7-8, the J gene TRBJ1-1; the match to TRBD1 covers 8 bases. Trimming removed 2 bases from V and 2 bases from J; junction bases left unmatched: 10. The CDR3 is 17 residues long. Germline V gives CDR1 SGHVS, CDR2 FQNEAQ. The DNA for the CDR3 is TGTGCCAGCAGCTTAACGACCCCACAGGGGGGTAACACTGAAGCTTTCTTT. It yields the protein CASSLTTPQGGNTEAFF.

This clone occurred once. The chain has TRBV14 and TRBJ2-5; 11 nucleotides match TRBD1. V gave up 3 bases and J gave up 5 bases; unmatched junction bases: 8. The CDR3 loop spans 16 amino acids. Germline assignment: CDR1 SGHDN and CDR2 FVKESK. The CDR3, as DNA: TGTGCCAGCAGCCACAGGACAGGGGGCCTTTTTGAGACCCAGTACTTC. Translating gives CASSHRTGGLFETQYF.

This sequence joins TRBV14 and TRBJ2-3, with TRBD2 identical over 13 bases. The V segment lost 4 bases and the J segment 6 bases; nucleotides outside the gene matches: 4. The length of the CDR3 is 15 residues. Germline V gene lookup returns CDR1 SGHDN and CDR2 FVKESK. CDR3 in DNA: TGTGCCAGCAGCCTCGGGACTAGCGGGATGGATACGCAGTATTTT. Translated, it gives CASSLGTSGMDTQYF.

This clone was seen a few times. The chain recombines TRBV18 with TRBJ2-5; TRBD2 matches at 7 bases. V dropped 3 bases and J dropped 1; count of bases not matched to a gene: 8. The CDR3 consists of 16 residues. CDR1 is KGHSH and CDR2 is LQKENI in the germline V gene. This CDR3 is CASSPPRAGPQETQYF. CDR3 bases: TGTGCCAGCTCACCGCCCCGAGCGGGACCCCAAGAGACCCAGTACTTC.

This chain uses TRBV7-9 with TRBJ1-2; tentatively, D is TRBD1 (6 bases). V was pared by 2 bases and J by 0 bases, with 10 bases between. Germline V lookup: CDR1 SEHNR, CDR2 FQNEAQ (reference sequence). This CDR3 region has 15 residues. CDR3 loop: CASSLNSGANYGYTF. As DNA, the CDR3 is TGTGCCAGCAGCTTAAATTCAGGGGCTAACTATGGCTACACCTTC.

This clone was seen ten or more times. This chain links TRBV20-1 with TRBJ2-7; D unresolved. The CDR3 is made up of 11 amino acids. Germline CDR1 and CDR2: DFQATT and SNEGSKA (reference sequence). V lost 3 bases and J lost 6, with 9 bases in between. The CDR3 bases are TGCAGTGCTAGCCCCCGGAGCGAGCAGTACTTC. It codes for CSASPRSEQYF.

This clone came up a few times. The rearrangement uses TRBV2 and TRBJ2-3, with D maybe TRBD2 (6 bases). With 4 bases removed from V and 0 bases from J, the gap between germline ends came to 11 bases. The CDR3 loop spans 15 amino acids. Germline V gene lookup returns CDR1 SNHLY and CDR2 FYNNEI. In nucleotides, the CDR3 is TGTGCCAGCAGTGTGTTGGGGACTAGCACAGATACGCAGTATTTT. Amino acid sequence: CASSVLGTSTDTQYF.

The rearrangement uses TRBV19 and TRBJ1-1; 7 nucleotides align to TRBD1. The CDR3 is 11 residues long. Germline V gene lookup returns CDR1 LNHDA and CDR2 SQIVND (reference sequence). The V segment lost 5 bases and the J segment 7 bases; nucleotides outside the gene matches: 1. The DNA for the CDR3 is TGTGCCAGTAGTGACAGGGTTGAAGCTTTCTTT. Translation gives CASSDRVEAFF. Full variable domain (rest looked up from reference TRBV19 and TRBJ1-1): DGGITQSPKYLFRKEGQNVTLSCEQNLNHDAMYWYRQDPGQGLRLIYYSQIVNDFQKGDIAEGYSVSREKKESFPLTVTSAQKNPTAFYLCASSDRVEAFFGQGTRLTVV.